What follows are 6 T cell receptor beta chains derived from one specimen sequenced in a study of neurological immune-mediated disorders. TCRdb itself ran the 5' RACE reads through MiXCR, one entry per CDR3 protein. The sample contains around 61,000 distinct CDR3 sequences, roughly 5% of which appear only once. The sample comprised PBMCs. These receptors were obtained from a human donor with multiple sclerosis. The donor label of this sample is uncertain.

This clonotype was seen repeatedly, ten times or more. The chain links TRBV25-1 to TRBJ1-5; TRBD1 is a possible D gene (5 bases). Germline CDR1 reads MGHDK; CDR2 reads SYGVNS. The CDR3 consists of 13 residues. Trimming stripped 9 bases from V and 2 bases from J, with 11 bases between. This CDR3 is CASSRDGNQPQHF. The DNA of the CDR3 is TGTGCCAGTTCCAGGGACGGCAATCAGCCCCAGCATTTT. The complete variable domain, with remaining parts taken from reference TRBV25-1 and TRBJ1-5, reads EADIYQTPRYLVIGTGKKITLECSQTMGHDKMYWYQQDPGMELHLIHYSYGVNSTEKGDLSSESTVSRIRTEHFPLTLESARPSHTSQYLCASSRDGNQPQHFGDGTRLSIL.

This clonotype has a count of ten or more. The chain joins TRBV6-5 to TRBJ1-2; D gene ambiguous. Trimming pared 0 bases from V and 4 bases from J, leaving 9 bases between. The CDR3 contains 14 residues. Germline CDR1 and CDR2: MNHEY and SVGAGI. For the CDR3, the DNA is TGTGCCAGCAGTTACTCGGGGTCGAGCTATGGCTACACCTTC. Translation gives CASSYSGSSYGYTF.

This clonotype came up many times. The chain combines TRBV6-4 with TRBJ2-3, with 12 bases that match TRBD2. With 0 bases clipped from V and 6 bases from J, the junction kept 4 bases outside the gene matches. Germline V CDR1 and CDR2: MRHNA, SNTAGT. This CDR3 spans 16 amino acids. In nucleotides, the CDR3 is TGTGCCAGCAGTGACTCTGCTAGCGGGGGGGCGGATACGCAGTATTTT. Translating it yields CASSDSASGGADTQYF.

This clonotype was counted many times. V usage is TRBV7-3 and J usage is TRBJ2-7; the match to TRBD2 covers 7 bases. The CDR3 is 14 amino acids. V lost 5 bases, J lost 4 bases, and 8 bases stayed unmatched. Germline V gives CDR1 SGHTA, CDR2 FQGTGA. CDR3 coding DNA: TGTGCCAGCAGCCCACGCGCGGGGGAATACGAGCAGTACTTC. Translation: CASSPRAGEYEQYF. Full variable domain (outside the CDR3, taken from reference TRBV7-3 and TRBJ2-7): GAGVSQTPSNKVTEKGKYVELRCDPISGHTALYWYRQSLGQGPEFLIYFQGTGAADDSGLPNDRFFAVRPEGSVSTLKIQRTERGDSAVYLCASSPRAGEYEQYFGPGTRLTVT.

In its sample, this clonotype was seen many times. V and J are TRBV5-1 and TRBJ1-5; 7 bases fit TRBD1. J lost 3 bases, V lost 4 bases, and 7 bases had no gene match. The CDR3 length is 15 residues. CDR1 is SGHRS and CDR2 is YFSETQ in the germline V gene. DNA of the CDR3: TGCGCCAGCAGCCAGACAGGGTTGGACAATCAGCCCCAGCATTTT. Residues: CASSQTGLDNQPQHF.

The sample holds many counts of this clonotype. The V gene is TRBV18, the J gene TRBJ1-6, with D possibly TRBD1 on 6 matching bases. Germline CDR1 reads KGHSH; CDR2 reads LQKENI. The CDR3 has 16 amino acids. V shed 3 bases and J shed 5 bases, with 14 bases lying between them. The DNA for the CDR3 is TGTGCCAGCTCACCCGGGTTGGGGGCGAATAATTCACCCCTCCACTTT. Residues: CASSPGLGANNSPLHF.